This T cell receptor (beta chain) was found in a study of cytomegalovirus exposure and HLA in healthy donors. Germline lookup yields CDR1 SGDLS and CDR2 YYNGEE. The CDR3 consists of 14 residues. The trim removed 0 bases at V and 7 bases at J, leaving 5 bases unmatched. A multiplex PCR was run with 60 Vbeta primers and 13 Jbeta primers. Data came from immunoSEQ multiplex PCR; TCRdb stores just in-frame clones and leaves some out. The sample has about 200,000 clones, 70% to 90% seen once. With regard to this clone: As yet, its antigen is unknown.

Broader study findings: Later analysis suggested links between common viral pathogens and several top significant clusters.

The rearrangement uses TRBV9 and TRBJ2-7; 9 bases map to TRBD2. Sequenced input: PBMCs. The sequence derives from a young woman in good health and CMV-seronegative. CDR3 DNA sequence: TGTGCCAGCAGCGTAGAGGGTCTAGCGGGAGAGCAGTACTTC. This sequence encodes CASSVEGLAGEQYF.